The 18 T cell receptor beta chains listed next were all sequenced from one sample in a study of blood T cells in healthy people across ages. Primed by a sample-barcoded 5' primer and a J-beta primer mix, a second PCR proceeded for 7 to 11 cycles. TCRdb reanalysed the 5' RACE reads using MiXCR and keeps one entry per CDR3 protein. This table has roughly 640,000 distinct CDR3 sequences, approximately 30% appearing once. Sequencing input: blood. The receptors stem from a woman aged 80 or over in good health.

About this clonotype: A much bigger clone sits one base away, suggesting this may be a read error. This chain links TRBV6-6 with TRBJ2-5; 11 nucleotides match TRBD2. This CDR3 comprises 13 residues. Germline V gives CDR1 MNHNY, CDR2 SVGAGI (reference sequence). V lost 8 bases and J lost 7; bases outside the gene matches: 6. Written as DNA, the CDR3 is TGTGCCAGCGGCCGAGGACTAGCGGGGACCCAGTACTTC. Its translation is CASGRGLAGTQYF.

This clonotype was observed at least ten times. This chain links TRBV7-2 with TRBJ1-1; TRBD1 matches 10 bases. From germline, CDR1 is SGHTA and CDR2 FQGNSA. With V trimmed by 5 bases and J by 5 bases, 11 bases remained unmatched. The length of the CDR3 is 16 residues. The CDR3 spells CASSALPGQGRTEAFF. The CDR3 DNA reads TGTGCCAGCAGCGCCCTCCCGGGACAGGGGAGAACTGAAGCTTTCTTT.

This clonotype was picked up one time. One junction end does not reproduce the germline sequence, and a read error may be involved. The chain combines TRBV27 with TRBJ2-1; 7 nucleotides line up with TRBD1. The better agreement between TRBJ2-7 and the DNA end casts doubt on the J call. This CDR3 is 14 amino acids long. Germline values: CDR1 MNHEY, CDR2 SMNVEV (reference sequence). CDR3 sequence (DNA): TGTGCCGGCAGTCCCCTTAAGAGGGGGCGTGAGCAGTACTTC. This translates into CAGSPLKRGREQYF.

This clonotype was seen ten or more times. The rearrangement links TRBV4-2 to TRBJ2-3, with D possibly called TRBD1 or TRBD2 (7 bases each). Trimming left V 0 bases short and J 9 bases short, with 16 bases between. The CDR3 consists of 15 residues. CDR1 LGHNA and CDR2 YNFKEQ come from the germline V gene. The CDR3 sequence: CASSQEGQGEGTQYF. DNA for the CDR3: TGTGCCAGCAGCCAAGAGGGGCAGGGGGAGGGGACGCAGTATTTT.

The chain carries TRBV4-3 and TRBJ2-7; D gene uncertain. CDR1 is LGHNA and CDR2 is YSLEER in the germline V gene. The CDR3 is 14 amino acids. The V and J ends lost 6 bases and 2 bases respectively, with 14 bases between them. The CDR3 loop reads CASSSRNTAYEQYF. CDR3 coding DNA: TGCGCCAGCAGTTCAAGAAACACCGCCTACGAGCAGTACTTC.

This clonotype was found a few times. The chain combines TRBV20-1 with TRBJ1-5; 8 positions agree with TRBD1. Germline trimming cut 0 bases from V and 7 bases from J; bases unmatched to any gene: 14. This CDR3 comprises 17 residues. Germline loops: CDR1 DFQATT, CDR2 SNEGSKA (reference sequence). The CDR3: CSARDPGQGGFGQPQHF. The CDR3 DNA reads TGCAGTGCTAGAGACCCAGGACAGGGAGGGTTCGGGCAGCCCCAGCATTTT.

At least ten counts were recorded for this clonotype. V usage is TRBV3-1 and J usage is TRBJ2-5; D is tentatively TRBD1 or TRBD2 (7 bases each). This CDR3 contains 16 residues. From germline, CDR1 is LGHDT and CDR2 YNNKEL (reference sequence). Trimming stripped 2 bases from V and 5 bases from J, with 18 bases between. The CDR3 DNA reads as TGTGCCAGCAGCCAACGTGGGGGAGGGGGCGGCGAGACCCAGTACTTC. Its translation: CASSQRGGGGGETQYF.

This clonotype has ten or more counts. CDR3 DNA sequence: TGTGCCAGCAGTTCCCTAGCGGGGACTTACAATGAGCAGTTCTTC. Residues: CASSSLAGTYNEQFF. The gene calls are TRBV6-5 and TRBJ2-1, with 9 bases that match TRBD2. V trimming: 4 bases; J trimming: 4 bases; junction bases outside the gene matches: 5. Germline V gives CDR1 MNHEY, CDR2 SVGAGI. The CDR3 runs to 15 residues.

This clonotype was counted ten times or more. V and J are TRBV5-1 and TRBJ1-2; D is perhaps TRBD1 (5 bases). Trimming shortened V by 0 bases and J by 3 bases, and 12 bases separated the two germline ends. The CDR3 loop spans 15 amino acids. Germline V gives CDR1 SGHRS, CDR2 YFSETQ. The CDR3 bases are TGCGCCAGCAGCTTGGCCCCGGGGCGCGACTATGGCTACACCTTC. It is translated as CASSLAPGRDYGYTF.

This clonotype was recorded at least ten times. The V and J genes are TRBV4-1 and TRBJ2-1; a possible D gene is TRBD2 (5 bases). The germline V gene encodes CDR1 MGHRA and CDR2 YSYEKL. CDR3 size: 17 residues. Trimming left V 0 bases short and J 8 bases short, with 20 bases between. The CDR3 bases are TGCGCCAGCAGCCAAGACTATAAGGACTCCCAGGACTATGAGCAGTTCTTC. It is translated as CASSQDYKDSQDYEQFF.

This clonotype was detected ten times or more. The gene calls are TRBV4-3 and TRBJ1-2, with D possibly TRBD1 on 6 matching bases. The ends were cut back, 2 bases at V and 4 bases at J, with 14 bases in the middle. CDR1 and CDR2 (germline): LGHNA, YSLEER. This CDR3 spans 15 amino acids. Written as DNA, the CDR3 is TGCGCCAGCAGCCAAAACCGGGGGGCAAGCTATGGCTACACCTTC. Protein product: CASSQNRGASYGYTF.

Remarks on this clonotype: This may be a read error, as it is one base from a much larger clone. This chain connects TRBV5-1 to TRBJ1-2; D is perhaps TRBD1 (6 bases). V was cut by 4 bases and J by 5 bases, with 12 bases left in between. The CDR3 loop spans 13 amino acids. CDR1 is SGHRS, CDR2 YFSETQ, per germline. CDR3 bases: TGCGCCAGCAGCGCGGACAGCTCGTATGGCTACACCTTC. Translation gives CASSADSSYGYTF.

The V call is TRBV20-1, the J call TRBJ2-1; 10 bases align to TRBD2. CDR3 size: 15 residues. CDR1 is DFQATT, CDR2 SNEGSKA, per germline (reference sequence). V gave up 1 base and J gave up 10 bases; unmatched junction bases: 10. In DNA, the CDR3 is TGCAGTGCTAGAGGAACTAGCGGGGAGGCGAGGGAGCAGTTCTTC. It is translated as CSARGTSGEAREQFF.

A few counts support this clonotype. The rearrangement joins TRBV2 to TRBJ1-1; D ambiguous. This CDR3 contains 14 residues. Germline CDR1 is SNHLY and CDR2 is FYNNEI. V shed 1 base and J shed 1 base, with 7 bases lying between them. The CDR3: CASSEERPNTEAFF. The CDR3 DNA reads TGTGCCAGCAGTGAAGAGAGACCGAACACTGAAGCTTTCTTT.

V is TRBV12-3 or TRBV12-4 and J is TRBJ1-2; D uncertain. This CDR3 is built from 14 residues. V shed 3 bases and J shed 2 bases, with 10 bases lying between them. The CDR3 coding sequence is TGTGCCAGCAGTTTGCATGAGCAAAACTATGGCTACACCTTC. This encodes CASSLHEQNYGYTF.

This clonotype was seen a handful of times. For the CDR3, the DNA is TGTGCCAGCACCCCGGGGGGGGTTGGCAGCAATCAGCCCCAGCATTTT. It yields the protein CASTPGGVGSNQPQHF. The chain couples TRBV25-1 to TRBJ1-5, with a tentative D call TRBD1 (5 bases). This CDR3 contains 16 residues. V was pared by 7 bases and J by 1 base, with 17 bases between. Germline CDR1 reads MGHDK; CDR2 reads SYGVNS.

In regard to this clonotype: Being one base from a much bigger clone, this may be a read error. The rearrangement joins TRBV10-3 to TRBJ2-1; TRBD2 matches 7 bases. Looked up from germline, CDR1 is ENHRY and CDR2 is SYGVKD. This CDR3 region has 14 residues. V dropped 10 bases and J dropped 12; count of bases not matched to a gene: 18. CDR3 DNA: TGTGCCACCTCGGACTGGCGGGGGAATTATGGGCAGTTCTTC. Protein: CATSDWRGNYGQFF.

This clonotype was counted many times. The gene calls are TRBV20-1 and TRBJ1-2, with no clear D. Germline lookup yields CDR1 DFQATT and CDR2 SNEGSKA (reference sequence). The CDR3 is made up of 13 amino acids. V was trimmed by 3 bases and J by 0 bases, leaving 8 bases between them. CDR3 sequence: CSARSASNYGYTF. The CDR3, as DNA: TGCAGTGCTAGGTCGGCTTCTAACTATGGCTACACCTTC.